A single TCR beta chain is shown here with its context. Its target is unknown. The CDR3 runs to 14 residues. In germline, CDR1 is SGHVS, CDR2 FQNEAQ. TCRdb reprocessed the 5' RACE reads, keeping one entry per CDR3 protein, no DNA. The sample has roughly 420,000 distinct CDR3 sequences. The sample is drawn from a study of T cells expressing NK-cell markers. Study-wide background: The sequencing cohort of eight donors included seven HCMV-seropositive individuals and one seronegative individual.

Study results and limitations: HCMV specificity of the expanded NKG2C+ T cell clones stayed unclear. Once again these clonotypes came out on top in the CD3+CD56-NKG2C+ fraction of a handful of donors. The study found dominant NKG2C+ clonotypes at about 1.0-8% of CD8+ T cells in 5 or 6 donors.

The rearrangement joins TRBV7-8 to TRBJ1-1. The sequencing input was blood T cells: a sorted CD56 or NKG2C T cell subset, CD4+ or CD8+ T cells, or bulk PBMC T cells (not recorded which). The receptor was derived from a woman aged 18 to 69 in good health. CDR3 sequence reads: CASSLAVLNTEAFF. Full variable domain (rest looked up from reference TRBV7-8 and TRBJ1-1): GAGVSQSPRYKVAKRGQDVALRCDPISGHVSLFWYQQALGQGPEFLTYFQNEAQLDKSGLPSDRFFAERPEGSVSTLKIQRTQQEDSAVYLCASSLAVLNTEAFFGQGTRLTVV.